This T cell receptor (beta chain) was captured in a study of blood T cells in healthy people across ages. The second PCR ran 7 to 11 cycles with a sample-barcoded 5' primer and J-beta primers. TCRdb re-analysed the 5' RACE reads in MiXCR, keeping a single row per CDR3 protein. The sample has about 1.1 million distinct CDR3 sequences, more than 30% seen once; the top ten hold 13%. V lost 6 bases to trimming and J lost 6 bases, with 14 bases between them. CDR1 is ENHRY and CDR2 is SYGVKD in the germline V gene. The CDR3 loop spans 13 amino acids. This clonotype has only a few counts. The clonotype comes from a man aged 18 to 35 in good health. The sequencing sample was made of blood. The gene calls are TRBV10-3 and TRBJ1-2; tentatively, D is TRBD1 (6 bases). The CDR3 reads CAIRDDRTDGYTF. For the CDR3, the DNA is TGTGCCATCAGAGATGACAGGACCGATGGCTACACCTTC.